This T cell receptor (beta chain) was recorded in a study of T cells after yellow fever vaccination (dated by TCRdb to about 2019). For context, the study as a whole: Libraries from fractions with low cell numbers were prepared with the SMART-Seq v4 Ultra Low Input RNA kit. Bulk TCR alpha and beta repertoires were sequenced longitudinally to track T-cell clones before and after primary and booster YFV17D yellow fever vaccination. Two healthy male donors, one aged 18 to 29 and one aged 30 to 40 years, made up the cohort. Blood was drawn at multiple timepoints before and after primary and secondary immunization, with bulk PBMC replicates and cell subsets isolated.

This sample was sequenced with an Illumina NovaSeq 6000. Synthesis of TCR cDNA relied on 5'RACE template switching, a step that introduced a universal primer site along with unique molecular identifiers. Priming for cDNA synthesis came from both the TCR alpha and TCR beta constant segments. Library amplification used two PCR steps, and the second PCR step added sample barcodes and sequencing adapters. Libraries were sequenced on Illumina HiSeq 2500 (2x100 bp) or NovaSeq (2x150 bp). In the paper's pipeline: MIGEC was used to demultiplex reads and collapse the reads into UMI consensus sequences, and MiXCR was used for V(D)J alignment. Vaccine-responding clonotypes were identified with edgeR using replicate PBMC samples, with FDR below 0.01 and a log2 fold change above 5 up to day 15 being required. CD4 or CD8 identity was assigned to each bulk clonotype according to whether the clonotype was present at higher abundance in the sequenced CD4 repertoire or the sequenced CD8 repertoire. The public reads were reprocessed in TCRdb via fastp at Q25 and MiXCR, keeping in-frame beta chains. Rows with a matching CDR3 protein are joined into one entry that keeps the most common DNA and genes. TCRdb's processing, not the authors', yielded these V and J calls. The sample contains 170,000 or so distinct CDR3 sequences, over 7% of them found a single time. The ten largest clones take up 35% to 40% of the sample.

The treatment or condition label here, explained by the study, means: live attenuated yellow fever vaccine strain. A standard Ficoll-Paque protocol was used to isolate PBMCs from peripheral blood. CD4 and CD8 T-cell fractions were isolated with Dynabeads CD4 and CD8 positive selection kits. TriZol was used to extract RNA from bulk PBMCs, CD4 and CD8 fractions, and dextramer-positive and dextramer-negative fractions. As regards this clonotype: No antigen is known for it. Base qualities are not recorded, but no much larger clone differs from it by a single base.

The full study reports these points: A small fraction of clonotypes showed up in both the CD4 and CD8 compartments, probably as a result of convergent recombination. Because the study included only a couple of donors, the extent to which the findings can be generalized is limited. The secondary T-cell response was weaker than the primary response but faster, peaking on day 5 instead of day 15. Most clones expanded after primary vaccination were re-detected after the booster (almost 97% of CD4 and 88% of CD8), suggesting broad memory maintenance. Because abundant contaminating clonotypes from the bulk population could be contained in FACS-sorted repertoires, computational filtering was required.

The source material was CD8+ T cells sorted from PBMCs, sampled 45 days after the yellow fever booster vaccination. The receptor was derived from a man between 18 and 35 years old who received the YFV17D yellow fever vaccine.

The CDR3 is CASSEYRDSNQPQHF. At the DNA level, the sequence is TGCGCCAGCAGTGAGTACCGGGACAGTAATCAGCCCCAGCATTTT. The rearranged chain carries TRBV10-2 and TRBJ1-5, with TRBD1 identical over 7 junction bases. The CDR3 holds 15 amino acids from the cysteine to the phenylalanine. Kept here is only the CDR3 DNA, which spans 45 bases and is read in frame from base 1. The germline V gene supplies CDR1 WSHSY and CDR2 SAAADI. The V end gives up 1 base and the J end 4 bases, leaving 4 bases in the junction not matched to a gene.